This T cell receptor (beta chain) was profiled in a study of OX40 agonist ivuxolimab in advanced cancers. Study background: Patients were treated with ivuxolimab, an agonistic anti-OX40 (CD134) antibody. Prior anti-PD-1, anti-PD-L1 or anti-CTLA-4 therapy did not bar entry, and approximately 40% had some.

Clones were read by immunoSEQ multiplex PCR, and TCRdb kept only the in-frame ones, dropping some. The sample has under 60,000 clones, around 90% seen once. This CDR3 is built from 16 residues. Looked up from germline, CDR1 is LNHDA and CDR2 is SQIVND (reference sequence). Between the trimmed V and J ends, which lost 3 bases and 6 bases, there was a span of 18 bases. This clonotype was sampled from an adult with an advanced solid tumor such as melanoma, head and neck, liver or kidney cancer. This specimen was CD4+ or CD8+ T cells sorted from blood, taken in a trial of the OX40 agonist ivuxolimab. V and J are TRBV19 and TRBJ2-1; unclear D gene. Here the CDR3 DNA reads TGTGCCAGTAGTATCGACGAACCCCCCTCGGGCAATGAGCAGTTCTTC. Its translation: CASSIDEPPSGNEQFF. Filled out from reference TRBV19 and TRBJ2-1, the complete variable domain reads DGGITQSPKYLFRKEGQNVTLSCEQNLNHDAMYWYRQDPGQGLRLIYYSQIVNDFQKGDIAEGYSVSREKKESFPLTVTSAQKNPTAFYLCASSIDEPPSGNEQFFGPGTRLTVL.